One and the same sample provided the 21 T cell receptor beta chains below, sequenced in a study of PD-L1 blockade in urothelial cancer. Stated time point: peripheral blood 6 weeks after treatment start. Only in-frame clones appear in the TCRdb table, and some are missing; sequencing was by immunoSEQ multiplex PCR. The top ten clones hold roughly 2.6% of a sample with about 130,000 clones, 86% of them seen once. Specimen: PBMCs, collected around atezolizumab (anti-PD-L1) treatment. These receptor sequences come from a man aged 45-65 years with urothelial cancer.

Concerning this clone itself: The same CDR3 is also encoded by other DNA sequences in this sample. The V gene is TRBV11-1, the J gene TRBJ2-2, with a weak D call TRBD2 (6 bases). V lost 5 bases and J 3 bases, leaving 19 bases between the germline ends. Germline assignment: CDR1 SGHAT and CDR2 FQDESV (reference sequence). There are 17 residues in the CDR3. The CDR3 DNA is TGTGCCAGCAGCCACCACGAGGGATTAGCGGACACCGGGGAGCTGTTTTTT. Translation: CASSHHEGLADTGELFF.

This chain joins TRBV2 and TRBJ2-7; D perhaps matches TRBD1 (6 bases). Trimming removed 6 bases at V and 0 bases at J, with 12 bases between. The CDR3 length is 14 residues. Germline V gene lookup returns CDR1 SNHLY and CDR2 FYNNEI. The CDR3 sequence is CASRADRNSYEQYF. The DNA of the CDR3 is TGTGCCAGCAGAGCTGACAGGAACTCCTACGAGCAGTACTTC.

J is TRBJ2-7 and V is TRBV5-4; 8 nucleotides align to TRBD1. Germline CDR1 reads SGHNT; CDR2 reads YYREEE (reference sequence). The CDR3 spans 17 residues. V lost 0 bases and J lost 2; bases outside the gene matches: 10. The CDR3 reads CASSLAWGNRGAYEQYF. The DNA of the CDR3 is TGTGCCAGCAGCTTGGCCTGGGGGAACAGGGGGGCCTACGAGCAGTACTTC.

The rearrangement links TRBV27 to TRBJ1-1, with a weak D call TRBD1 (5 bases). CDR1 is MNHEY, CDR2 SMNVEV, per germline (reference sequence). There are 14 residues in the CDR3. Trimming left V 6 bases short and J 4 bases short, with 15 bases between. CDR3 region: CASSLTGVGTEAFF. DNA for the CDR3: TGTGCCAGCAGCCTTACGGGGGTAGGCACTGAAGCTTTCTTT.

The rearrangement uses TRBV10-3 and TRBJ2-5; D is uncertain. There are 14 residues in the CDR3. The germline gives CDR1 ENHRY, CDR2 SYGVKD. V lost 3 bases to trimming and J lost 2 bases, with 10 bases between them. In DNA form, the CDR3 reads TGTGCCATCAGTGACCAAGTCAGTCAAGAGACCCAGTACTTC. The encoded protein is CAISDQVSQETQYF.

The DNA for the CDR3 is TGTGCCAGTAGTAACCAGGGTAACTATGGCTACACCTTC. The encoded protein is CASSNQGNYGYTF. The J gene is TRBJ1-2, the V gene TRBV19; possible D gene TRBD1, 5 bases. This CDR3 is built from 13 residues. Between the trimmed V and J ends, which lost 4 bases and 1 base, there was a span of 7 bases. The germline V gene encodes CDR1 LNHDA and CDR2 SQIVND (reference sequence). Full variable domain (remainder filled in from reference TRBV19 and TRBJ1-2): DGGITQSPKYLFRKEGQNVTLSCEQNLNHDAMYWYRQDPGQGLRLIYYSQIVNDFQKGDIAEGYSVSREKKESFPLTVTSAQKNPTAFYLCASSNQGNYGYTFGSGTRLTVV.

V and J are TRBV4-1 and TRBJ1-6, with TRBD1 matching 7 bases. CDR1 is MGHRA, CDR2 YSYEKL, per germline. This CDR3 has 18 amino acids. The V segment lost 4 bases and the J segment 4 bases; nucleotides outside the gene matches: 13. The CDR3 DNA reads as TGCGCCAGCAGCCCACAGGCCCCGGGACAGAAATATAATTCACCCCTCCACTTT. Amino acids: CASSPQAPGQKYNSPLHF.

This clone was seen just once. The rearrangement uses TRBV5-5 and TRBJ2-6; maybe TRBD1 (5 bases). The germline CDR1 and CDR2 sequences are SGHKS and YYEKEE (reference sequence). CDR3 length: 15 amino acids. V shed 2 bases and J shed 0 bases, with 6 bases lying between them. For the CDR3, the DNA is TGTGCCAGCAGCTTTGACAGCTCTGGGGCCAACGTCCTGACTTTC. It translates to CASSFDSSGANVLTF.

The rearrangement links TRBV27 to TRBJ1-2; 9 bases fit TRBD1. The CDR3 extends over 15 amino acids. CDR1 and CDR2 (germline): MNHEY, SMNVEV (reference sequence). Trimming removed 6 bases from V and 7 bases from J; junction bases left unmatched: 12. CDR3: CASSRPGQGKSGYTF. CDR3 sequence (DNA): TGTGCCAGCAGCCGCCCCGGACAGGGGAAATCTGGCTACACCTTC.

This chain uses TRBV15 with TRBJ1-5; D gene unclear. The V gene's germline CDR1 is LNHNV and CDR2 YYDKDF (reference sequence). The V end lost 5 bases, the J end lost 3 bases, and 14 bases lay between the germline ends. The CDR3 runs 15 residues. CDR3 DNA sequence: TGTGCCACCAGCTCGACATCACGTTACAATCAGCCCCAGCATTTT. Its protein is CATSSTSRYNQPQHF.

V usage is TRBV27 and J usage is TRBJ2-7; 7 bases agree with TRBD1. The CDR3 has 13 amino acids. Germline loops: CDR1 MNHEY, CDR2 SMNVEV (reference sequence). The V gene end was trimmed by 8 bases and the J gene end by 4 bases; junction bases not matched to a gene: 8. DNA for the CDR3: TGTGCCAGCGGCCGGACAGGACAGTACGAGCAGTACTTC. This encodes CASGRTGQYEQYF.

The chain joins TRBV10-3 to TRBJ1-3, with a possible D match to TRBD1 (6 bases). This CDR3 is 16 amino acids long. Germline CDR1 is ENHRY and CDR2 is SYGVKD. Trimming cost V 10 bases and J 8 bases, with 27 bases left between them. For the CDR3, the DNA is TGTGCCACCGGGGACCCGGGACACGGATTTCGGGACACCATATATTTT. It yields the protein CATGDPGHGFRDTIYF.

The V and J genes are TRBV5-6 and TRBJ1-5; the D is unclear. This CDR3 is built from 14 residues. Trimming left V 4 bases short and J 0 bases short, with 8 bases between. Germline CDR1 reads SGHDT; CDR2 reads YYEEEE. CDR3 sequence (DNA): TGTGCCAGCAGCCTGCGGGGTAGCAATCAGCCCCAGCATTTT. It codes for CASSLRGSNQPQHF.

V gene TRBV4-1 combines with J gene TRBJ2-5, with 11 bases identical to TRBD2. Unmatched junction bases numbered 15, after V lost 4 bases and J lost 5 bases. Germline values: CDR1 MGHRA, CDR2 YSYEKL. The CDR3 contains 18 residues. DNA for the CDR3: TGCGCCAGCAGCCCTACGGGGGCTAGCGGGAGGTTCGGGGAGACCCAGTACTTC. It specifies CASSPTGASGRFGETQYF.

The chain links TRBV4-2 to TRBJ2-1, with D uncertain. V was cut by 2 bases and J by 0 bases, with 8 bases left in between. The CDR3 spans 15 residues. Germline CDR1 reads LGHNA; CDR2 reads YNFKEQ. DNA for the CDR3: TGTGCCAGCAGCCAAACTGTTACCTCCTACAATGAGCAGTTCTTC. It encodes CASSQTVTSYNEQFF.

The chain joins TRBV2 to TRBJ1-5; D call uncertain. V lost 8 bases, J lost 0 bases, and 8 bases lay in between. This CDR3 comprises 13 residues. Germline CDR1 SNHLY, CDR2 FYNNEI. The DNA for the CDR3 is TGTGCCAGCTGCGAGGATAGCAATCAGCCCCAGCATTTT. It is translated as CASCEDSNQPQHF.

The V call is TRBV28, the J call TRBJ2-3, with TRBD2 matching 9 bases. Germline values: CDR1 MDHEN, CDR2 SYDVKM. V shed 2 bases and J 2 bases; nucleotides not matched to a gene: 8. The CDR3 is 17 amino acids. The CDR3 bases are TGTGCCAGCAGTTTAGTCGCTAGCGGGGCCAACACAGATACGCAGTATTTT. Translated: CASSLVASGANTDTQYF. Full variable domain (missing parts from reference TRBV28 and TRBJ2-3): DVKVTQSSRYLVKRTGEKVFLECVQDMDHENMFWYRQDPGLGLRLIYFSYDVKMKEKGDIPEGYSVSREKKERFSLILESASTNQTSMYLCASSLVASGANTDTQYFGPGTRLTVL.

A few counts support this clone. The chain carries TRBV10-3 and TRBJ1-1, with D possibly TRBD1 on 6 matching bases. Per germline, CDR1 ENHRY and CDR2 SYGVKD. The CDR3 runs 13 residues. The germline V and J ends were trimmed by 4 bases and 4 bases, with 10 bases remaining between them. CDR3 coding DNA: TGTGCCATCAGTGGGGGAGGGGGCACTGAAGCTTTCTTT. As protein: CAISGGGGTEAFF.

The CDR3 DNA reads TGTGCCAGCAGCGACCAAGAGACCCAGTACTTC. This gives the protein CASSDQETQYF. The chain recombines TRBV2 with TRBJ2-5; D not certain. The CDR3 loop spans 11 amino acids. Germline values: CDR1 SNHLY, CDR2 FYNNEI. Trimming pared 6 bases from V and 0 bases from J, leaving 2 bases between.

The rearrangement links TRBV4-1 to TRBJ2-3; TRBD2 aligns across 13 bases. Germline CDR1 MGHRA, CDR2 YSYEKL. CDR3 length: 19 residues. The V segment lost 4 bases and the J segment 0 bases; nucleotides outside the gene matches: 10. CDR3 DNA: TGCGCCAGCAGCCTCGCCGGTACTAGCGGGGGGGGGAGCACAGATACGCAGTATTTT. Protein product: CASSLAGTSGGGSTDTQYF.

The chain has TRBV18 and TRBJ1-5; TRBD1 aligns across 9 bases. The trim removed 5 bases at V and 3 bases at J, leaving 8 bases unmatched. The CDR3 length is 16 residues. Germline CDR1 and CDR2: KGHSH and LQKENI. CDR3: CASSKSGTGLNQPQHF. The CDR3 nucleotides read TGTGCCAGCTCAAAATCCGGGACAGGGCTCAATCAGCCCCAGCATTTT.